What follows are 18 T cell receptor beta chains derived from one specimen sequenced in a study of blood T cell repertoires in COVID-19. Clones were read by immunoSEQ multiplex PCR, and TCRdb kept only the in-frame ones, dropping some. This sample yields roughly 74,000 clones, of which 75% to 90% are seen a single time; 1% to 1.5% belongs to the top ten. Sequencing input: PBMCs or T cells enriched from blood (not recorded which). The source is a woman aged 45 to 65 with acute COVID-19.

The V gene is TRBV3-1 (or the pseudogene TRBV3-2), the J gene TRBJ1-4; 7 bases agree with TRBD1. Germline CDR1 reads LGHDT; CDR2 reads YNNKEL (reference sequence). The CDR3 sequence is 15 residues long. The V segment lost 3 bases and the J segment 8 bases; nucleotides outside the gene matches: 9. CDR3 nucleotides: TGTGCCAGCAGCCAGGTGACAGGGAGTGGCGAAAAACTGTTTTTT. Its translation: CASSQVTGSGEKLFF.

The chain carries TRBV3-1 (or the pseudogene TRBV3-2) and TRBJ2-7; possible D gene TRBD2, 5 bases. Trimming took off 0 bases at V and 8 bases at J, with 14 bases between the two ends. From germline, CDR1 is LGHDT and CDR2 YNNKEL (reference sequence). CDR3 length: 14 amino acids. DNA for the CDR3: TGTGCCAGCAGCCAAGATCCAGGCGGGCTAAAGCAGTACTTC. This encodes CASSQDPGGLKQYF.

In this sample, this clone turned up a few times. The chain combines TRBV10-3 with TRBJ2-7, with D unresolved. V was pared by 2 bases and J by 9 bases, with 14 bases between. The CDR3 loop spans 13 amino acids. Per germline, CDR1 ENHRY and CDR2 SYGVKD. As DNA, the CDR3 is TGTGCCATCAGTGAGAATCTGACCCAGCGGCAGTACTTC. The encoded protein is CAISENLTQRQYF.

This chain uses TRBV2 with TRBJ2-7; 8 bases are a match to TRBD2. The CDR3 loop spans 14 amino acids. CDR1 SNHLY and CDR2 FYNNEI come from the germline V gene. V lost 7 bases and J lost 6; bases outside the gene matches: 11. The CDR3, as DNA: TGTGCCAGCACCCCGTTTGTAGCGGGAAGCGAGCAGTACTTC. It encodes CASTPFVAGSEQYF.

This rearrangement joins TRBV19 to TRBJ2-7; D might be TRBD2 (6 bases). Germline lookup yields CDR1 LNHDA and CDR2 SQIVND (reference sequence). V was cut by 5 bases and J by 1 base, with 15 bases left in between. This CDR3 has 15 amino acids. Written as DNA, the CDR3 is TGTGCCAGTAGTTACGGAGGGGCATCTTCCTACGAGCAGTACTTC. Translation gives CASSYGGASSYEQYF.

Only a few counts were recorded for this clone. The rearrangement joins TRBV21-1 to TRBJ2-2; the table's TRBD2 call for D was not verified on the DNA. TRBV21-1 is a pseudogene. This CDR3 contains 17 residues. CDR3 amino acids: CASSIGTSGRNTGELFF. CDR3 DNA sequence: TGTGCCAGCAGCATCGGGACTAGCGGGAGAAACACCGGGGAGCTGTTTTTT.

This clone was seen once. This CDR3 reads CSVAGTSEIADTQYF. Written as DNA, the CDR3 is TGCAGCGTCGCCGGGACTAGCGAAATTGCAGATACGCAGTATTTT. The V gene is TRBV29-1, the J gene TRBJ2-3; TRBD2 matches at 10 bases. This CDR3 has 15 residues. Germline CDR1 and CDR2: SQVTM and ANQGSEA. V was clipped by 6 bases and J by 4 bases; unmatched bases: 10.

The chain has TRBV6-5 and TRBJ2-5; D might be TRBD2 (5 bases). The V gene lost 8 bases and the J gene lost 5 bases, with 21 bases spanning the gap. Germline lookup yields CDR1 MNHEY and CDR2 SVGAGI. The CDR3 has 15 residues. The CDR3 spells CASVKSLGPGETQYF. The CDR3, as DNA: TGTGCCAGCGTAAAGTCATTGGGCCCGGGGGAGACCCAGTACTTC.

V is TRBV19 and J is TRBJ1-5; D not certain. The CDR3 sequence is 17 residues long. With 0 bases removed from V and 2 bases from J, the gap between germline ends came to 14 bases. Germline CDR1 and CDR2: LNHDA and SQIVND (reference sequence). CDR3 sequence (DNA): TGTGCCAGTAGTATAGATGGCGGGGAAGTTGGCAATCAGCCCCAGCATTTT. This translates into CASSIDGGEVGNQPQHF.

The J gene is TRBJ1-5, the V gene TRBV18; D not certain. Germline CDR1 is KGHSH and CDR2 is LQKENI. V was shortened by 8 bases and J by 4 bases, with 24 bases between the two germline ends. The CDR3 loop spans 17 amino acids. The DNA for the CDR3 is TGTGCCAGCCCCCCCCACGGTCAAACAGCTGATAATCAGCCCCAGCATTTT. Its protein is CASPPHGQTADNQPQHF.

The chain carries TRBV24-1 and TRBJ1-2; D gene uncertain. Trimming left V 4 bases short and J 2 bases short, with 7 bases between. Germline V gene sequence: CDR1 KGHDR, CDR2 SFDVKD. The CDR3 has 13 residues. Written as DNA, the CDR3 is TGTGCCACCAGTGAATCCGGGAACTATGGCTACACCTTC. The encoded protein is CATSESGNYGYTF.

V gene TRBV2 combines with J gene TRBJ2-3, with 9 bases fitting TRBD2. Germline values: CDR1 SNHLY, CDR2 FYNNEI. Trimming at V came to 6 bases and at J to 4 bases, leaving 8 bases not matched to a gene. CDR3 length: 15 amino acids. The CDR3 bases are TGTGCCAGCAGGAGGGCAAGCGGGAGGCCAGATACGCAGTATTTT. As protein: CASRRASGRPDTQYF.

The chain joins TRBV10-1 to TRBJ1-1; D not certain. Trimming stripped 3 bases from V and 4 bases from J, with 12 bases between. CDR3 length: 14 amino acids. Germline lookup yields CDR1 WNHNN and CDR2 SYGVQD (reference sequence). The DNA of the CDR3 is TGCGCCAGCAGTGAATCTCGACAACCCACTGAAGCTTTCTTT. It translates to CASSESRQPTEAFF.

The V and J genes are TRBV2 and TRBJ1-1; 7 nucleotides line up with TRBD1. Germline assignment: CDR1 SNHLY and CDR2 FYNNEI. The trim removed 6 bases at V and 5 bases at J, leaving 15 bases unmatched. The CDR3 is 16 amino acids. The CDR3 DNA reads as TGTGCCAGCAGGAGTCCCGGGACAGTTTTGGGAACTGAAGCTTTCTTT. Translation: CASRSPGTVLGTEAFF.

The CDR3, as DNA: TGTGCCAGCAGCTCATACGGGACAGGGGGAGGTGGGGAGACCCAGTACTTC. Amino acids: CASSSYGTGGGGETQYF. The rearrangement links TRBV3-1 (or the pseudogene TRBV3-2) to TRBJ2-5; 11 bases match TRBD1. CDR1 is LGHDT, CDR2 YNNKEL, per germline (reference sequence). J was trimmed by 5 bases and V by 5 bases; bases with no gene match: 13. CDR3 length: 17 residues.

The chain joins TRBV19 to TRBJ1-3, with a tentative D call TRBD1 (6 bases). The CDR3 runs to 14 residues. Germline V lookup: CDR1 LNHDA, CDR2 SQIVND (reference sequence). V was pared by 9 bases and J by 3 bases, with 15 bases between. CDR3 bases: TGTGCCAGCTACTCTCCAGGGGTTGGAAACACCATATATTTT. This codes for CASYSPGVGNTIYF.

As DNA, the CDR3 is TGTGCCTGGCGTAGAGCCCTTCACTATGGCTACACCTTC. Protein: CAWRRALHYGYTF. The J gene is TRBJ1-2, the V gene TRBV30; D is ambiguous. Trimming removed 5 bases at V and 3 bases at J, with 13 bases between. CDR1 is GTSNPN and CDR2 is SVGIG in the germline V gene (reference sequence). The CDR3 consists of 13 residues.

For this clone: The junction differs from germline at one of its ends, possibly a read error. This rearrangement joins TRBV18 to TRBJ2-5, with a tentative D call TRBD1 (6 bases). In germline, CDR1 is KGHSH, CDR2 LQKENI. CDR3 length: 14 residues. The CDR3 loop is CASSRSTGMETQYF. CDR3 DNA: TGTGCTAGCTCACGCAGTACAGGGATGGAGACCCAGTACTTC.